The T cell receptor (beta chain) under discussion was sequenced for a study of vaccination effects on CD4 cells after COVID-19. TCRdb keeps only in-frame clones here, not all; method: immunoSEQ multiplex PCR. The data show roughly 42,000 clones, about two thirds seen once. Sequencing followed a ViraFEST assay step that expanded antigen-specific CD4+ T cells with viral peptide pools. A roughly 10-day culture period preceded the isolation of CD4+ T cells. Having tested negative for nucleocapsid antibodies, the vaccine recipients showed no prior SARS-CoV-2 infection. Whole-study findings and limits: Vaccine- and infection-induced clones showed marked clonal contraction late following vaccination.

Details on this clone: Its cognate antigen is unknown.

The TCR comes from a human donor who received a COVID-19 vaccine. The specimen was CD4+ T cells from PBMCs cultured with HCoV-OC43 spike peptides, collected before COVID-19 vaccination. The subset denotes: HCoV-OC43 spike overlapping peptide pool stimulation.

DNA of the CDR3: TGTGCCAGCAGCACCGGATCGCAGATTTCTAATGAGCAGTTCTTC. It is translated as CASSTGSQISNEQFF. This chain uses TRBV5-4 with TRBJ2-1; D unclear. The CDR3 sequence is 15 residues long. Between the trimmed V and J ends, which lost 4 bases and 7 bases, there was a span of 18 bases. Per germline, CDR1 SGHNT and CDR2 YYREEE (reference sequence).